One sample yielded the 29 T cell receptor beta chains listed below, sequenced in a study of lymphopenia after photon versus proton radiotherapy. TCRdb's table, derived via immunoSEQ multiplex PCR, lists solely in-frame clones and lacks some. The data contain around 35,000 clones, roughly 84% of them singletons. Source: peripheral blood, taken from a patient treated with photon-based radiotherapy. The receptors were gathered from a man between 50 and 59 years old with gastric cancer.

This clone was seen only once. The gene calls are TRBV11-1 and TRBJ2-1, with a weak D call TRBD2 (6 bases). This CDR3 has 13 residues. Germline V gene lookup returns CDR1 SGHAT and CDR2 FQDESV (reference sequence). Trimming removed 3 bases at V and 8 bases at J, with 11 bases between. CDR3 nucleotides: TGTGCCAGCAGCTTCCAAGCGGGTTATGAGCAGTTCTTC. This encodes CASSFQAGYEQFF.

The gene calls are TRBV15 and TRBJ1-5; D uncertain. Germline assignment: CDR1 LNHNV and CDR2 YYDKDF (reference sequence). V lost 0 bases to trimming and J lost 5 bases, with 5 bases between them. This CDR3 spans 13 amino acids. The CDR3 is CATSREEDQPQHF. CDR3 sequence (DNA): TGTGCCACCAGCAGAGAGGAAGATCAGCCCCAGCATTTT.

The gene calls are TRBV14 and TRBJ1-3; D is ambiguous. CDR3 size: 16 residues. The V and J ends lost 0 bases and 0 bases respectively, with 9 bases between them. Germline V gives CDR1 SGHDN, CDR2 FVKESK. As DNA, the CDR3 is TGTGCCAGCAGCCAAGAAAAAGGCTTCTCTGGAAACACCATATATTTT. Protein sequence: CASSQEKGFSGNTIYF.

DNA for the CDR3: TGTGCCAGCAGCCCCCCGGGGCGGGGGCACACAGATACGCAGTATTTT. It specifies CASSPPGRGHTDTQYF. The chain combines TRBV7-2 with TRBJ2-3, with D tentatively TRBD2 (7 bases). The V and J ends lost 5 bases and 2 bases respectively, with 17 bases between them. The germline V gene encodes CDR1 SGHTA and CDR2 FQGNSA. The CDR3 is made up of 16 amino acids. The variable domain in full, with the rest retrieved from reference TRBV7-2 and TRBJ2-3, is GAGVSQSPSNKVTEKGKDVELRCDPISGHTALYWYRQSLGQGLEFLIYFQGNSAPDKSGLPSDRFSAERTGGSVSTLTIQRTQQEDSAVYLCASSPPGRGHTDTQYFGPGTRLTVL.

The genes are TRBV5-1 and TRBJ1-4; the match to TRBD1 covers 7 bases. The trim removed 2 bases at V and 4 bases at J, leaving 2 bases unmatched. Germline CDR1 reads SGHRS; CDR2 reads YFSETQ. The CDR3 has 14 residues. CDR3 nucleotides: TGCGCCAGCAGCTTACAGGGGAATAATGAAAAACTGTTTTTT. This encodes CASSLQGNNEKLFF.

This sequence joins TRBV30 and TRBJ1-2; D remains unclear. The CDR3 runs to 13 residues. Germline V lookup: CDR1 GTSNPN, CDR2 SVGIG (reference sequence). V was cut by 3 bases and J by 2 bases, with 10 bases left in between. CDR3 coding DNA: TGTGCCTGGAGCCCCGGGAACAACTATGGCTACACCTTC. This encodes CAWSPGNNYGYTF.

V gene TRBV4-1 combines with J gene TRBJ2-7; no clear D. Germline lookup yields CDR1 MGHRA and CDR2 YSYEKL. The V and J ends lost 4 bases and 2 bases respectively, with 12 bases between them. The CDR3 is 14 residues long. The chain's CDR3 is CASSLQLGTYEQYF. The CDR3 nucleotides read TGCGCCAGCAGCCTTCAACTGGGAACCTACGAGCAGTACTTC.

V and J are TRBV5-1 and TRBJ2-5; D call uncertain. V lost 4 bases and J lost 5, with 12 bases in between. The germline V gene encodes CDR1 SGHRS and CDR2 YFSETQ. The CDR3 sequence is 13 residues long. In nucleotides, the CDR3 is TGCGCCAGCAGCACTTACGCCGGGGAGACCCAGTACTTC. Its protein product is CASSTYAGETQYF.

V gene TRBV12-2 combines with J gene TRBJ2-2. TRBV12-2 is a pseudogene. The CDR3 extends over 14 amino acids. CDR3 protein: CASRSGRNTGELFF. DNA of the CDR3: TGTGCAAGTCGCTCGGGACGGAACACCGGGGAGCTGTTTTTT.

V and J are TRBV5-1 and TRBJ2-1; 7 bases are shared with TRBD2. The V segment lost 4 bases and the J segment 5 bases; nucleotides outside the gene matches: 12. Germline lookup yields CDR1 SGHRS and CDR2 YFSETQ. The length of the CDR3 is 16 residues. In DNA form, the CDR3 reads TGCGCCAGCAGCGATTTATCCGGGACTACCAACAATGAGCAGTTCTTC. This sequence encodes CASSDLSGTTNNEQFF.

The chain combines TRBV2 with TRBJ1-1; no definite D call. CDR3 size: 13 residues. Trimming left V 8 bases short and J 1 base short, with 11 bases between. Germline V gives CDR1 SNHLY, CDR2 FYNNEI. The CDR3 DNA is TGTGCCAGCTCCCGGGAGGAGAACACTGAAGCTTTCTTT. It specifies CASSREENTEAFF. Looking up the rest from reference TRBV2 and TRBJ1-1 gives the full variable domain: EPEVTQTPSHQVTQMGQEVILRCVPISNHLYFYWYRQILGQKVEFLVSFYNNEISEKSEIFDDQFSVERPDGSNFTLKIRSTKLEDSAMYFCASSREENTEAFFGQGTRLTVV.

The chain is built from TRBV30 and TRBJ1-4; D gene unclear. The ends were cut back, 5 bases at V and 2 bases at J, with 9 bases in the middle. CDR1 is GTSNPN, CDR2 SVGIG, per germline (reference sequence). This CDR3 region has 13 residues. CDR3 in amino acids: CAWGRDTNEKLFF. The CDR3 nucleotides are TGTGCCTGGGGCCGGGATACTAATGAAAAACTGTTTTTT.

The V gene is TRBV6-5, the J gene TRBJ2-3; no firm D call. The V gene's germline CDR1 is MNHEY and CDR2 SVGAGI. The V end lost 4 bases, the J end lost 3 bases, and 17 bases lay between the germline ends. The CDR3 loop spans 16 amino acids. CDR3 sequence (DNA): TGTGCCAGCAGTTCCCGACATTCCCAAGGGACAGATACGCAGTATTTT. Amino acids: CASSSRHSQGTDTQYF.

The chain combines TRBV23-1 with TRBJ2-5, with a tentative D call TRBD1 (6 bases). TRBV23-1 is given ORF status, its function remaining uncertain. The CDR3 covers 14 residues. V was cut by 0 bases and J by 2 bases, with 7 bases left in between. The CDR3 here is CASSQSQGQETQYF. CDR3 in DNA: TGCGCCAGCAGTCAATCCCAGGGGCAAGAGACCCAGTACTTC.

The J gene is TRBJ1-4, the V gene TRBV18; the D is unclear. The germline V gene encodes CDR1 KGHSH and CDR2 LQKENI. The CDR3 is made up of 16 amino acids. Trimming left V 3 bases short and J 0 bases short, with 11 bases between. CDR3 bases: TGTGCCAGCTCACCGGTGGTGATGGCAACTAATGAAAAACTGTTTTTT. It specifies CASSPVVMATNEKLFF.

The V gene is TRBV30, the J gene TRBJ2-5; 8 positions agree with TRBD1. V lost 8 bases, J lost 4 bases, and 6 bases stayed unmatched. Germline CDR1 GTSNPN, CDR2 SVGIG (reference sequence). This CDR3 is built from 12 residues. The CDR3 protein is CAVKDRGETQYF. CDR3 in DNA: TGTGCCGTTAAAGACAGGGGAGAGACCCAGTACTTC. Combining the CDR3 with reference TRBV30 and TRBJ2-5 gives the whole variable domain SQTIHQWPATLVQPVGSPLSLECTVEGTSNPNLYWYRQAAGRGLQLLFYSVGIGQISSEVPQNLSASRPQDRQFILSSKKLLLSDSGFYLCAVKDRGETQYFGPGTRLLVL.

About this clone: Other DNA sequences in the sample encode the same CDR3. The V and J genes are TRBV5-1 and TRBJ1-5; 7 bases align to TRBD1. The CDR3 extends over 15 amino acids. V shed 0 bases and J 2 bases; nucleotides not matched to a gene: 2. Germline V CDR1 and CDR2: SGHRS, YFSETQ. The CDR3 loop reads CASSLAGQRNQPQHF. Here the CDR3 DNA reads TGCGCCAGCAGCTTGGCGGGACAGCGCAATCAGCCCCAGCATTTT.

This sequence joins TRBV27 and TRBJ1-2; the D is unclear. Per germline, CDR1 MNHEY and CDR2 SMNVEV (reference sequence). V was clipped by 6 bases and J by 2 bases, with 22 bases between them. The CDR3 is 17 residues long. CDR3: CASSPARTQGKNYGYTF. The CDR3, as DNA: TGTGCCAGCAGCCCCGCCCGGACCCAAGGAAAGAACTATGGCTACACCTTC.

The CDR3 is CASSQTSAFLYEQYF. The CDR3 DNA reads as TGTGCCAGCAGCCAGACTAGCGCTTTCCTCTACGAGCAGTACTTC. The V gene is TRBV27, the J gene TRBJ2-7, with TRBD2 identical over 8 bases. Looked up from germline, CDR1 is MNHEY and CDR2 is SMNVEV (reference sequence). The length of the CDR3 is 15 residues. The J segment lost 3 bases and the V segment lost 6 bases, leaving 10 bases of the junction unmatched.

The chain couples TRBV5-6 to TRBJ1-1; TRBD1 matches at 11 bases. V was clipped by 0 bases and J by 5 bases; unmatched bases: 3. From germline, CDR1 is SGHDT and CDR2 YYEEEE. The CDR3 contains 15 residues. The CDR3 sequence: CASSLVGTGGTEAFF. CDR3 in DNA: TGTGCCAGCAGCTTGGTTGGGACAGGGGGGACTGAAGCTTTCTTT.

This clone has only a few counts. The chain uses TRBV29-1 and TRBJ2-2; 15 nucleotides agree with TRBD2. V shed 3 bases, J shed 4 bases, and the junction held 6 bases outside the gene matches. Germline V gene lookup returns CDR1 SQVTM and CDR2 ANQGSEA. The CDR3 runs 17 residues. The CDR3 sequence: CSVDPGTSGRTTGELFF. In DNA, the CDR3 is TGCAGCGTTGACCCGGGGACTAGCGGGAGGACCACCGGGGAGCTGTTTTTT.

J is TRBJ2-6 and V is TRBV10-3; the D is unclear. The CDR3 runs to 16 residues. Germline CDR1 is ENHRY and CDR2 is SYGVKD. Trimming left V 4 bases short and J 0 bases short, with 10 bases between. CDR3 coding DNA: TGTGCCATCAGTGTAATCAGGTTCTCTGGGGCCAACGTCCTGACTTTC. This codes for CAISVIRFSGANVLTF.

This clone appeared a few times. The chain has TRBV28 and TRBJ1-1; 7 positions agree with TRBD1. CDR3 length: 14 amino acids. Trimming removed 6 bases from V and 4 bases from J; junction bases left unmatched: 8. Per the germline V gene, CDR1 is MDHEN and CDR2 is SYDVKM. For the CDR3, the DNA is TGTGCCAGCAGCGGAACCCCAGGGGGCACTGAAGCTTTCTTT. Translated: CASSGTPGGTEAFF.

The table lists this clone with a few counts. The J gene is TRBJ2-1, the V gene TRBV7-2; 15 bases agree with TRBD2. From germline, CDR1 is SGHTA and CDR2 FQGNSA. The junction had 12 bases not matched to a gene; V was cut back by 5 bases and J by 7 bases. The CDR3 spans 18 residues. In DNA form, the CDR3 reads TGTGCCAGCAGCCCGGGGACTAGCGGGAGGAGAGTTGGAAATGAGCAGTTCTTC. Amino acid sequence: CASSPGTSGRRVGNEQFF.

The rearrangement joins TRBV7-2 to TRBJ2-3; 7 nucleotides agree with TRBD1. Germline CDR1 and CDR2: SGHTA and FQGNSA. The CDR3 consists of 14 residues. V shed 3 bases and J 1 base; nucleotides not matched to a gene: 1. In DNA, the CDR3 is TGTGCCAGCAGCTTTGGACAGGGCACAGATACGCAGTATTTT. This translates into CASSFGQGTDTQYF. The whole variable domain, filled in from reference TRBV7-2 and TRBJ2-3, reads GAGVSQSPSNKVTEKGKDVELRCDPISGHTALYWYRQSLGQGLEFLIYFQGNSAPDKSGLPSDRFSAERTGGSVSTLTIQRTQQEDSAVYLCASSFGQGTDTQYFGPGTRLTVL.

CDR3 amino acids: CASMRGQGPYEQYF. CDR3 DNA sequence: TGTGCCAGCATGAGAGGACAGGGCCCTTACGAGCAGTACTTC. The chain uses TRBV6-1 and TRBJ2-7; 8 bases align to TRBD1. Germline V lookup: CDR1 MNHNS, CDR2 SASEGT. The CDR3 length is 14 residues. Trimming took 7 bases from V and 4 from J; bases not matched to a gene: 9.

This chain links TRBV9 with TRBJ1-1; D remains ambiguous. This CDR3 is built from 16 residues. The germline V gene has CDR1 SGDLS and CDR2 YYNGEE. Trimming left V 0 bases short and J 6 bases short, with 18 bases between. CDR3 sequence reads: CASSVGDRPSWSEAFF. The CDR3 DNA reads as TGTGCCAGCAGCGTAGGGGATAGACCGTCGTGGTCTGAAGCTTTCTTT.

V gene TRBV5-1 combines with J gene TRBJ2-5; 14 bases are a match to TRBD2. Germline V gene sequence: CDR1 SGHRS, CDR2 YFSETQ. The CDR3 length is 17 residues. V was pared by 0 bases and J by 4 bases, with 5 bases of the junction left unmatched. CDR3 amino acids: CASSLGLAGGPGETQYF. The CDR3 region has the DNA TGCGCCAGCAGCTTGGGACTAGCGGGAGGGCCGGGAGAGACCCAGTACTTC.

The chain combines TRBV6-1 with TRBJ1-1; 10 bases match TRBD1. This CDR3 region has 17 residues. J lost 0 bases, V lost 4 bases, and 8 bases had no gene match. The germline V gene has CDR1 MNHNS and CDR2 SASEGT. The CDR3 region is CASSATLGQGMNTEAFF. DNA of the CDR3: TGTGCCAGCAGTGCGACTTTGGGACAGGGGATGAACACTGAAGCTTTCTTT.